Listed here are 20 T cell receptor beta chains from one sample, sequenced in a study of cytomegalovirus exposure and HLA in healthy donors. The PCR made use of 60 Vbeta and 13 Jbeta primers. Repertoires were generated with immunoSEQ multiplex PCR, while TCRdb's copy carries only in-frame clones and drops some. The table records 250,000 to 350,000 clones, roughly 85% of them present only once. Sequencing input: PBMCs. The receptors here all came from a man aged 35-49 years in good health and CMV-seropositive.

The J gene is TRBJ2-1, the V gene TRBV5-1; maybe TRBD2 (5 bases). The CDR3 is 15 amino acids. The V end lost 0 bases, the J end lost 6 bases, and 13 bases lay between the germline ends. Germline V gene lookup returns CDR1 SGHRS and CDR2 YFSETQ. CDR3 coding DNA: TGCGCCAGCAGCTTGGTCCCTAGCATGGTCAATGAGCAGTTCTTC. Translating gives CASSLVPSMVNEQFF.

This clone was recorded a few times. The chain recombines TRBV6-5 with TRBJ2-7, with TRBD1 identical over 9 bases. J lost 5 bases, V lost 6 bases, and 8 bases had no gene match. The CDR3 is 14 residues long. Looked up from germline, CDR1 is MNHEY and CDR2 is SVGAGI. CDR3 sequence reads: CASSPGTGRNEQYF. For the CDR3, the DNA is TGTGCCAGCAGCCCCGGGACAGGGAGGAACGAGCAGTACTTC.

The chain recombines TRBV29-1 with TRBJ2-1, with 10 positions matching TRBD1. CDR3 length: 16 amino acids. J was trimmed by 7 bases and V by 2 bases; bases with no gene match: 11. Looked up from germline, CDR1 is SQVTM and CDR2 is ANQGSEA. The CDR3 DNA sequence: TGCAGCGTTGAACTGCCGGGACAGGGGTCGCCTAATGAGCAGTTCTTC. Amino acids: CSVELPGQGSPNEQFF.

The V call is TRBV6-1, the J call TRBJ1-2; perhaps TRBD1 as D (6 bases). This CDR3 is 13 amino acids long. Trimming took 7 bases from V and 3 from J, leaving 12 bases between them. Germline V gene data show CDR1 as MNHNS and CDR2 as SASEGT. CDR3 nucleotide sequence: TGTGCCAGCAAGATACAGGGCTACTATGGCTACACCTTC. Translating gives CASKIQGYYGYTF.

V and J are TRBV4-1 and TRBJ2-7; 10 nucleotides match TRBD2. Germline lookup yields CDR1 MGHRA and CDR2 YSYEKL. The V segment lost 3 bases and the J segment 4 bases; nucleotides outside the gene matches: 9. The CDR3 is 16 residues long. The CDR3 loop is CASSHPLAGETYEQYF. DNA for the CDR3: TGCGCCAGCAGCCACCCCCTAGCGGGAGAAACTTACGAGCAGTACTTC.

The chain has TRBV11-2 and TRBJ1-6; the match to TRBD1 covers 8 bases. The ends lost 5 bases at V and 10 bases at J; junction bases unmatched: 4. The CDR3 is 13 residues long. Germline CDR1 and CDR2: SGHAT and FQNNGV. The CDR3 spells CASSLRQGSPLHF. The CDR3 coding sequence is TGTGCCAGCAGCCTCCGACAGGGGTCACCCCTCCACTTT.

The chain combines TRBV19 with TRBJ2-2; D might be TRBD1 (5 bases). In germline, CDR1 is LNHDA, CDR2 SQIVND (reference sequence). CDR3 size: 17 residues. Trimming stripped 2 bases from V and 4 bases from J, with 17 bases between. The DNA of the CDR3 is TGTGCCAGTAGTATACGTTGGTCGCAGGGTCCCACCGGGGAGCTGTTTTTT. It codes for CASSIRWSQGPTGELFF. Complete variable domain (other parts from reference TRBV19 and TRBJ2-2): DGGITQSPKYLFRKEGQNVTLSCEQNLNHDAMYWYRQDPGQGLRLIYYSQIVNDFQKGDIAEGYSVSREKKESFPLTVTSAQKNPTAFYLCASSIRWSQGPTGELFFGEGSRLTVL.

This sequence joins TRBV29-1 and TRBJ2-1; D call uncertain. The V end was cut by 4 bases, the J end by 11 bases, with 12 bases between. The CDR3 is 11 amino acids. From germline, CDR1 is SQVTM and CDR2 ANQGSEA. The CDR3 region has the DNA TGCAGCGTTGCCCAGGTCTCAAAGCAGTTCTTC. Protein product: CSVAQVSKQFF.

This chain connects TRBV7-3 to TRBJ2-7; D is unresolved. The CDR3 has 15 amino acids. The germline gives CDR1 SGHTA, CDR2 FQGTGA. V lost 4 bases, J lost 2 bases, and 15 bases lay in between. The CDR3 loop is CASSSPSGPTYEQYF. For the CDR3, the DNA is TGTGCCAGCAGCTCCCCCAGTGGTCCGACCTACGAGCAGTACTTC.

This chain connects TRBV5-6 to TRBJ1-6, with a tentative D call TRBD1 (5 bases). The CDR3 spans 15 residues. Trimming pared 4 bases from V and 5 bases from J, leaving 13 bases between. The germline CDR1 and CDR2 sequences are SGHDT and YYEEEE. The CDR3 DNA is TGTGCCAGCAGCGCCGGACACGGCGATAATTCACCCCTCCACTTT. This gives the protein CASSAGHGDNSPLHF.

J is TRBJ2-1 and V is TRBV2; D is uncertain. Germline V gene data show CDR1 as SNHLY and CDR2 as FYNNEI. Trimming cost V 7 bases and J 7 bases, with 14 bases left between them. This CDR3 is 13 amino acids long. The CDR3 sequence: CASTVIGGNEQFF. In DNA form, the CDR3 reads TGTGCCAGCACGGTCATCGGCGGTAATGAGCAGTTCTTC. The whole variable domain, remainder taken from reference TRBV2 and TRBJ2-1, is EPEVTQTPSHQVTQMGQEVILRCVPISNHLYFYWYRQILGQKVEFLVSFYNNEISEKSEIFDDQFSVERPDGSNFTLKIRSTKLEDSAMYFCASTVIGGNEQFFGPGTRLTVL.

CDR3 nucleotide sequence: TGTGCCAGTAGATCAACAGGGGGCAACTACGAGCAGTACTTC. Protein sequence: CASRSTGGNYEQYF. The genes are TRBV19 and TRBJ2-5; TRBD1 matches 9 bases. Gene TRBJ2-7 matches the end of the DNA better, so the J call may be wrong. The CDR3 runs 14 residues. Germline V gene sequence: CDR1 LNHDA, CDR2 SQIVND (reference sequence).

V usage is TRBV19 and J usage is TRBJ2-3; D unclear. This CDR3 spans 12 amino acids. The germline V gene has CDR1 LNHDA and CDR2 SQIVND (reference sequence). The germline V and J ends were trimmed by 3 bases and 6 bases, with 7 bases remaining between them. CDR3 sequence reads: CASSIRPDTQYF. CDR3 nucleotides: TGTGCCAGTAGTATTCGTCCGGATACGCAGTATTTT.

The rearrangement links TRBV5-1 to TRBJ2-1; 7 bases align to TRBD2. CDR1 SGHRS and CDR2 YFSETQ come from the germline V gene. This CDR3 has 14 amino acids. V shed 3 bases and J 2 bases; nucleotides not matched to a gene: 2. CDR3: CASSSGLAYNEQFF. The CDR3 region has the DNA TGCGCCAGCAGCTCTGGACTAGCCTACAATGAGCAGTTCTTC.

The V call is TRBV7-9, the J call TRBJ2-1, with TRBD2 as a possible D gene (6 bases). The CDR3 totals 16 residues. Looked up from germline, CDR1 is SEHNR and CDR2 is FQNEAQ (reference sequence). V dropped 5 bases and J dropped 0 bases, with 14 bases sitting between them. CDR3 loop: CASSPPGGSSYNEQFF. The CDR3 DNA reads TGTGCCAGCAGCCCTCCTGGGGGGAGCTCCTACAATGAGCAGTTCTTC.

The chain combines TRBV2 with TRBJ2-7; D uncertain. The CDR3 contains 16 residues. The germline gives CDR1 SNHLY, CDR2 FYNNEI. The V and J ends lost 5 bases and 0 bases respectively, with 17 bases between them. CDR3 nucleotides: TGTGCCAGCAGTAAGACACGACCTTACATCTCCTACGAGCAGTACTTC. It specifies CASSKTRPYISYEQYF.

The V call is TRBV5-4, the J call TRBJ2-5; D call uncertain. Per the germline V gene, CDR1 is SGHNT and CDR2 is YYREEE (reference sequence). V lost 0 bases to trimming and J lost 1 base, with 13 bases between them. CDR3 length equals 16 residues. CDR3 nucleotide sequence: TGTGCCAGCAGCTTGGCCAATCTCGCGGCCCAAGAGACCCAGTACTTC. It specifies CASSLANLAAQETQYF.

This rearrangement joins TRBV5-1 to TRBJ2-3; TRBD2 aligns across 7 bases. The CDR3 has 14 amino acids. Germline CDR1 is SGHRS and CDR2 is YFSETQ. With 7 bases clipped from V and 0 bases from J, the junction kept 5 bases outside the gene matches. The CDR3 loop reads CASASGTSTDTQYF. CDR3 nucleotides: TGCGCCAGCGCTAGCGGAACTAGCACAGATACGCAGTATTTT.

The rearrangement links TRBV28 to TRBJ1-1; 7 positions match TRBD1. The CDR3 length is 13 residues. V lost 7 bases and J lost 5; bases outside the gene matches: 7. CDR1 is MDHEN and CDR2 is SYDVKM in the germline V gene. DNA for the CDR3: TGTGCCAGCAATCCAACAGGGGTAACTGAAGCTTTCTTT. Translation gives CASNPTGVTEAFF.

This sequence joins TRBV7-9 and TRBJ1-4; D ambiguous. The CDR3 is made up of 11 amino acids. From germline, CDR1 is SEHNR and CDR2 FQNEAQ (reference sequence). V was clipped by 10 bases and J by 0 bases, with 3 bases between them. The CDR3 nucleotides are TGTGCCACCGCAACTAATGAAAAACTGTTTTTT. Translating it yields CATATNEKLFF.